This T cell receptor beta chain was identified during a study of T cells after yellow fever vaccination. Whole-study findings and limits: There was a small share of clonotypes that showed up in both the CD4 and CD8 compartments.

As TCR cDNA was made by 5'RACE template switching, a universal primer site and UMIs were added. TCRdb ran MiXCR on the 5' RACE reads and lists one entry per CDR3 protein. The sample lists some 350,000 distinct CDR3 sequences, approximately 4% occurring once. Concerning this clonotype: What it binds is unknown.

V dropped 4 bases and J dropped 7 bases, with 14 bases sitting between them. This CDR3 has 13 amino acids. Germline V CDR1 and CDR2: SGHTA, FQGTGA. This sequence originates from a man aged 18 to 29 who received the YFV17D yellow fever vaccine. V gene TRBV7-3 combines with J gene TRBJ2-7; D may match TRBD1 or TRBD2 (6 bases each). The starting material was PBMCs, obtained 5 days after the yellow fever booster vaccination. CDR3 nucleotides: TGTGCCAGCAGCTCCCGAGGGGGGCGAGAGCAGTACTTC. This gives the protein CASSSRGGREQYF. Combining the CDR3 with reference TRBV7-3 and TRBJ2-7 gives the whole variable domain GAGVSQTPSNKVTEKGKYVELRCDPISGHTALYWYRQSLGQGPEFLIYFQGTGAADDSGLPNDRFFAVRPEGSVSTLKIQRTERGDSAVYLCASSSRGGREQYFGPGTRLTVT.